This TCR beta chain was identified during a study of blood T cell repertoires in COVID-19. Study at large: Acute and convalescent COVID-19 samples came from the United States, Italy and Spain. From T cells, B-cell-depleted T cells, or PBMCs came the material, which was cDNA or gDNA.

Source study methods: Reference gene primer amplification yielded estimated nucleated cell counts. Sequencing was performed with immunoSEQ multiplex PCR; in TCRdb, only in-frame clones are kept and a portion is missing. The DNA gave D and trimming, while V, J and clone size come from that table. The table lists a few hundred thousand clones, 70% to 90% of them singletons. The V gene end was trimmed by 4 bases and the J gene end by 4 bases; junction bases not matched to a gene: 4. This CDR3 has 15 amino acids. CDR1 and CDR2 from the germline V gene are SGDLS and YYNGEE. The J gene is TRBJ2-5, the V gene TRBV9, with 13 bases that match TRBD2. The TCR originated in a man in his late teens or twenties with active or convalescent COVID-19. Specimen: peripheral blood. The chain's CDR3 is CASSKGLAGIETQYF. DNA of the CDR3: TGTGCCAGCAGCAAGGGACTAGCGGGGATAGAGACCCAGTACTTC.